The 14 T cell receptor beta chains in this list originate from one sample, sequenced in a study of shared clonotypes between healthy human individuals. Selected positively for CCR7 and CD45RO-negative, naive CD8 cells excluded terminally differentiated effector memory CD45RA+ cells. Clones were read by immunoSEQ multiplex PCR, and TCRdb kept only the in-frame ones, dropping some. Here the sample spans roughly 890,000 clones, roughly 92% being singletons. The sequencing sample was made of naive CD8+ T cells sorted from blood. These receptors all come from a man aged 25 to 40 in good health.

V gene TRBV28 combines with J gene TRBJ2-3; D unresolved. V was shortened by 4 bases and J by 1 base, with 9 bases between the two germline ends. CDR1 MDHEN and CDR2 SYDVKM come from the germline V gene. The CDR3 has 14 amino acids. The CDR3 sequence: CASSSRVRTDTQYF. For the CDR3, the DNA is TGTGCCAGCAGTTCCCGGGTTCGCACAGATACGCAGTATTTT.

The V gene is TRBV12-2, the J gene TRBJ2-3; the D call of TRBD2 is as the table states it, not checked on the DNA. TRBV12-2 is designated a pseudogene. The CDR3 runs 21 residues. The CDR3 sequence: CASRTPTRAGGKFYSTDTQYF. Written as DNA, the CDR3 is TGTGCAAGTCGCACCCCAACCCGAGCGGGAGGAAAGTTTTATAGCACAGATACGCAGTATTTT.

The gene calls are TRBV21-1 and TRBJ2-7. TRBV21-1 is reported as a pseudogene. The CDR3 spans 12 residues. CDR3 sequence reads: CASSSRRPEQYF. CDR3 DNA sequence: TGTGCCAGCAGCAGTCGCCGCCCCGAGCAGTACTTC.

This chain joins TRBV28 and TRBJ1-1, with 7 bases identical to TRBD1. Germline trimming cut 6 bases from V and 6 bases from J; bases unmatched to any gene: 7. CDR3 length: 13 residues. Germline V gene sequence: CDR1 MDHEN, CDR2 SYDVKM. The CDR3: CASRVQGRAEAFF. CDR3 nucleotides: TGTGCCAGCAGGGTACAGGGGAGGGCTGAAGCTTTCTTT.

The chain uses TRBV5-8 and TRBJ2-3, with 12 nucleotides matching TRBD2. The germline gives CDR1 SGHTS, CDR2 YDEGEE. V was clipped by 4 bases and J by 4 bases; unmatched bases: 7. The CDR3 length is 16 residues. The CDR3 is CASSIGLAGLADTQYF. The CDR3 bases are TGTGCCAGCAGCATCGGACTAGCGGGACTTGCAGATACGCAGTATTTT.

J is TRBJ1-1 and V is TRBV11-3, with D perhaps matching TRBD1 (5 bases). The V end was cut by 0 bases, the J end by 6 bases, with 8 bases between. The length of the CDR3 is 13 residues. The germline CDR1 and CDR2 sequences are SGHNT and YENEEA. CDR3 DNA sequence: TGTGCCAGCAGCTTAGATGGGACCGCTGAAGCTTTCTTT. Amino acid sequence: CASSLDGTAEAFF.

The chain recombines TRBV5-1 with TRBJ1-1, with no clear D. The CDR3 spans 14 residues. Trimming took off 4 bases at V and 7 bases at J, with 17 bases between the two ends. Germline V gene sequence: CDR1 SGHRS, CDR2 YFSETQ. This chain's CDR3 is CASSEKRDGFEAFF. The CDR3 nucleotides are TGCGCCAGCAGCGAAAAACGAGACGGCTTTGAAGCTTTCTTT.

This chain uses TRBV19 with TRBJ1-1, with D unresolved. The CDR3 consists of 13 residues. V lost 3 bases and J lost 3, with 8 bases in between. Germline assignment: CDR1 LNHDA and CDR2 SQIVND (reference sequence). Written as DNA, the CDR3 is TGTGCCAGTAGTATCACCGCCTACACTGAAGCTTTCTTT. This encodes CASSITAYTEAFF.

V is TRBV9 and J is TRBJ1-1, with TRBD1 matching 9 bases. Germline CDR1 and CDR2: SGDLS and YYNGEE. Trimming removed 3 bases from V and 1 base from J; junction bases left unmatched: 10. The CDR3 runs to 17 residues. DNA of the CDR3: TGTGCCAGCAGCGCCACAGGGGGCTCGGGGAAGAACACTGAAGCTTTCTTT. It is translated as CASSATGGSGKNTEAFF.

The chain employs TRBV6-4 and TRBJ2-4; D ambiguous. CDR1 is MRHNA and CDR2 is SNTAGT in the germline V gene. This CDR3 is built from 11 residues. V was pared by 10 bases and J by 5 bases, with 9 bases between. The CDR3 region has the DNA TGTGCCACCGGCCGGGAAAACATTCAGTACTTC. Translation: CATGRENIQYF.

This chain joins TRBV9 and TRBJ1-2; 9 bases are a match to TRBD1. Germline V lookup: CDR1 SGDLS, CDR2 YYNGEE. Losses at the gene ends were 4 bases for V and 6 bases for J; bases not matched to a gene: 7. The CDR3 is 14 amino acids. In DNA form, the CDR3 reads TGTGCCAGCAGCATCCGGGACAGGGCGAATGGCTACACCTTC. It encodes CASSIRDRANGYTF.

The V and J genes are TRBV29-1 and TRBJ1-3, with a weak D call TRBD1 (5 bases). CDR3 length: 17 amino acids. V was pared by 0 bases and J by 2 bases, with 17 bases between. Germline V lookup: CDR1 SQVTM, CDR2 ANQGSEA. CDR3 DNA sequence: TGCAGCGTTGAAGACCCGCTGGGACCTTCGCCTGGAAACACCATATATTTT. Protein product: CSVEDPLGPSPGNTIYF.

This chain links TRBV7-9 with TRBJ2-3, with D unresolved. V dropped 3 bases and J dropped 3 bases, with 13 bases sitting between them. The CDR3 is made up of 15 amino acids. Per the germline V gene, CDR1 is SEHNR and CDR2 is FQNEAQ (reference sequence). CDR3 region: CASSFGKMMTDTQYF. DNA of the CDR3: TGTGCCAGCAGCTTTGGAAAAATGATGACAGATACGCAGTATTTT.

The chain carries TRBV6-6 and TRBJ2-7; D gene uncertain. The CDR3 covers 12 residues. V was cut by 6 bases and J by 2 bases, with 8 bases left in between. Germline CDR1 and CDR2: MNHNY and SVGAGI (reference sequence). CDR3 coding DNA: TGTGCCAGCAGATCTCAGGCCTACGAGCAGTACTTC. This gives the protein CASRSQAYEQYF.